The clone carrying this T cell receptor beta chain was counted once. The antigen is unknown. Losses at the gene ends were 4 bases for V and 0 bases for J; bases not matched to a gene: 8. The CDR3 loop spans 17 amino acids. Germline CDR1 and CDR2: SGHNT and YYREEE (reference sequence). These data belong to a study of OX40 agonist ivuxolimab in advanced cancers. Study details: Patients were 82.7% male with ages about 23 to 79, mean 60. Points from the study as a whole: Among the lowest levels of clonal expansion were found in partial responders at 0.1-3.0 mg/kg. Researchers report that CD8+ T cells had, on average, more expanded clones than CD4+. Blood T cells, both CD4+ and CD8+, expanded clonally by week 6 at 0.1 to 3.0 mg/kg.

Clones were read by immunoSEQ multiplex PCR, and TCRdb kept only the in-frame ones, dropping some. The repertoire holds some 64,000 clones, with under 95% as singletons. This sample comprised CD4+ or CD8+ T cells sorted from blood, obtained in a trial of the OX40 agonist ivuxolimab. The TCR was taken from an adult with an advanced solid tumor such as melanoma, head and neck, liver or kidney cancer. The V call is TRBV5-4, the J call TRBJ2-1; 9 positions agree with TRBD2. This CDR3 is CASSPKAGGSSYNEQFF. CDR3 sequence (DNA): TGTGCCAGCAGCCCCAAAGCGGGAGGAAGCTCCTACAATGAGCAGTTCTTC.